Listed here are 13 T cell receptor beta chains from one sample, sequenced in a study of shared clonotypes between healthy human individuals. Naivety among CD8 cells was defined by CD45RO negativity and positive CCR7 selection, thereby excluding terminally differentiated effector memory CD45RA+ cells. The repertoire was sequenced with immunoSEQ multiplex PCR; TCRdb's copy has only in-frame clones and lacks some. The sample yields about 2.1 million clones, 93% seen once. The sample comprised naive CD8+ T cells from PBMCs. The origin of the receptors is a man aged 18 to 29 in good health. Some clones in this sample may be carry-over from other donors' samples.

The chain uses TRBV7-9 and TRBJ2-1, with D uncertain. Germline CDR1 and CDR2: SEHNR and FQNEAQ (reference sequence). V lost 1 base to trimming and J lost 10 bases, with 20 bases between them. The CDR3 covers 16 residues. As DNA, the CDR3 is TGTGCCAGCAGCTTAGGTCGACCCCCGAGTTGGCTCGAGCAGTTCTTC. Protein product: CASSLGRPPSWLEQFF.

This clone turned up a few times. The rearrangement links TRBV4-1 to TRBJ1-1; D may be TRBD1 (5 bases). Between the trimmed V and J ends, which lost 0 bases and 0 bases, there was a span of 14 bases. Germline V gives CDR1 MGHRA, CDR2 YSYEKL. This CDR3 region has 17 residues. CDR3 sequence (DNA): TGCGCCAGCAGCCAAGATCGTCTTGGACATTTGAACACTGAAGCTTTCTTT. Translation gives CASSQDRLGHLNTEAFF.

The chain links TRBV7-3 to TRBJ2-2; D might be TRBD2 (6 bases). The V gene lost 1 base and the J gene lost 4 bases, with 16 bases spanning the gap. The CDR3 spans 17 residues. CDR1 and CDR2 from the germline V gene are SGHTA and FQGTGA. CDR3 in DNA: TGTGCCAGCAGCTTAATCGGAGGACTACCTCGCACCGGGGAGCTGTTTTTT. This translates into CASSLIGGLPRTGELFF.

The sample holds a few counts of this clone. The chain employs TRBV28 and TRBJ1-4; 8 bases map to TRBD1. V dropped 4 bases and J dropped 6; count of bases not matched to a gene: 4. CDR1 MDHEN and CDR2 SYDVKM come from the germline V gene. The CDR3 spans 14 residues. CDR3 DNA sequence: TGTGCCAGCAGTTCCAGGGGGCTCGATGAAAAACTGTTTTTT. This codes for CASSSRGLDEKLFF.

The rearrangement uses TRBV6-1 and TRBJ2-7; D remains unclear. Per germline, CDR1 MNHNS and CDR2 SASEGT. The CDR3 is 15 residues long. Trimming left V 5 bases short and J 5 bases short, with 19 bases between. The CDR3: CASSLQISWADEQYF. The CDR3 nucleotides are TGTGCCAGCAGTCTCCAGATAAGTTGGGCGGACGAGCAGTACTTC.

The chain employs TRBV7-9 and TRBJ1-1; D possibly corresponds to TRBD1 (5 bases). The V gene lost 1 base and the J gene lost 10 bases, with 16 bases spanning the gap. Per germline, CDR1 SEHNR and CDR2 FQNEAQ (reference sequence). The CDR3 sequence is 14 residues long. In DNA form, the CDR3 reads TGTGCCAGCAGCTTAGACAGGCTGGGCGGTGGAGCTTTCTTT. It specifies CASSLDRLGGGAFF.

The chain is built from TRBV5-4 and TRBJ2-7; weak D call: TRBD1 (6 bases). CDR3 length: 13 residues. Trimming cost V 6 bases and J 6 bases, with 16 bases left between them. Germline V gene sequence: CDR1 SGHNT, CDR2 YYREEE (reference sequence). This CDR3 reads CASNDYRDGEQYF. CDR3 bases: TGTGCCAGCAACGATTACAGGGACGGCGAGCAGTACTTC.

The rearrangement uses TRBV10-3 and TRBJ2-2, with D possibly matching TRBD1 (6 bases). V shed 3 bases and J shed 1 base, with 9 bases lying between them. CDR1 is ENHRY and CDR2 is SYGVKD in the germline V gene. The CDR3 is 15 residues long. The CDR3 DNA follows: TGTGCCATCAGTGACCAGGGGAAGAACACCGGGGAGCTGTTTTTT. Protein product: CAISDQGKNTGELFF.

The chain's CDR3 is CATRRDLNTDTQYF. DNA for the CDR3: TGTGCCACTCGCCGGGACTTAAACACAGATACGCAGTATTTT. The chain has TRBV10-3 and TRBJ2-3; D possibly corresponds to TRBD2 (6 bases). Trimming cost V 10 bases and J 2 bases, with 16 bases left between them. The V gene's germline CDR1 is ENHRY and CDR2 SYGVKD. The CDR3 has 14 amino acids.

The chain has TRBV30 and TRBJ1-2; weak D call: TRBD1 (5 bases). The ends were cut back, 3 bases at V and 0 bases at J, with 14 bases in the middle. The germline CDR1 and CDR2 sequences are GTSNPN and SVGIG (reference sequence). The CDR3 extends over 15 amino acids. CDR3 in amino acids: CAWRVDTIANYGYTF. CDR3 coding DNA: TGTGCCTGGAGAGTGGACACCATAGCTAACTATGGCTACACCTTC.

The rearrangement joins TRBV15 to TRBJ2-5; D not certain. This CDR3 comprises 16 residues. V was shortened by 4 bases and J by 2 bases, with 17 bases between the two germline ends. The germline CDR1 and CDR2 sequences are LNHNV and YYDKDF (reference sequence). The CDR3 region is CATSTLITPLQETQYF. The CDR3 DNA reads TGTGCCACCAGCACCCTAATCACTCCTCTTCAAGAGACCCAGTACTTC.

The chain uses TRBV7-6 and TRBJ2-7; TRBD1 aligns across 8 bases. V shed 5 bases, J shed 7 bases, and the junction held 10 bases outside the gene matches. Germline CDR1 reads SGHVS; CDR2 reads FNYEAQ. The CDR3 consists of 14 residues. CDR3: CASSLGQGGGEQYF. Written as DNA, the CDR3 is TGTGCCAGCAGCCTAGGACAGGGTGGAGGGGAGCAGTACTTC.

Here the CDR3 reads CAWMLFSNYGYTF. The CDR3 region has the DNA TGTGCCTGGATGTTATTTTCTAACTATGGCTACACCTTC. The chain employs TRBV30 and TRBJ1-2, with D uncertain. Germline-derived CDR1 and CDR2 are GTSNPN and SVGIG (reference sequence). This CDR3 spans 13 amino acids. Deletions cut 4 bases from V and 0 bases from J, with 9 bases between.